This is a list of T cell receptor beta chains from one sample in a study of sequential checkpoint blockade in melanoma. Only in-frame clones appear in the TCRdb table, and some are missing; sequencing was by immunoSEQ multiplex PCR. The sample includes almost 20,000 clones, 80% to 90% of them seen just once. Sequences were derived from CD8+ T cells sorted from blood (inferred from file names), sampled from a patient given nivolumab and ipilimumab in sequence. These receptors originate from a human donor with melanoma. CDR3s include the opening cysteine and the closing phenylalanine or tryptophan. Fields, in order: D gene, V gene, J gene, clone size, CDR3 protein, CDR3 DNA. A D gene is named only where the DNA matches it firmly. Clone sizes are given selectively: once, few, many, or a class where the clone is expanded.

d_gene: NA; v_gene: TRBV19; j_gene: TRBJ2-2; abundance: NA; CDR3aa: CASSPRTFTGELFF; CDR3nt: TGTGCCAGTAGTCCCAGGACTTTCACCGGGGAGCTGTTTTTT
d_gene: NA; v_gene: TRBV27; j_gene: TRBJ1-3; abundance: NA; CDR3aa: CASSEGHLSSSGNTIYF; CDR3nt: TGTGCCAGCAGTGAGGGACATCTATCAAGCTCTGGAAACACCATATATTTT
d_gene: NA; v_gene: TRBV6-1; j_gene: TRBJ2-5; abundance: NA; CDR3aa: CASSDPGSQGGRETQYF; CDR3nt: TGTGCCAGCAGTGATCCTGGGAGTCAGGGGGGCCGGGAGACCCAGTACTTC
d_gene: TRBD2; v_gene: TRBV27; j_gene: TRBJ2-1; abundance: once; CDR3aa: CASSLVLAGRSSYNEQFF; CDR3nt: TGTGCCAGCAGTTTAGTGCTAGCGGGACGAAGCTCCTACAATGAGCAGTTCTTC
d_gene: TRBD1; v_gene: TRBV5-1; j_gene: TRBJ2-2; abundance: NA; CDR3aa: CASSYQGVNTGELFF; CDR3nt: TGCGCCAGCAGCTATCAGGGGGTGAACACCGGGGAGCTGTTTTTT
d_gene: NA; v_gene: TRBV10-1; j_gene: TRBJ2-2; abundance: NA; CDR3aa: CASSAVLVDLTGELFF; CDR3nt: TGCGCCAGCAGTGCCGTACTAGTAGACCTCACCGGGGAGCTGTTTTTT
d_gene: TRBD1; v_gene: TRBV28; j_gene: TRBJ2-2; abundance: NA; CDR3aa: CASSFWQGAMGGELFF; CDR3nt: TGTGCCAGCAGTTTTTGGCAGGGGGCGATGGGCGGGGAGCTGTTTTTT
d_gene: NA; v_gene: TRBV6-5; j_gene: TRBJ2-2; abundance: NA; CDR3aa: CASSYSGGAGELFF; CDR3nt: TGTGCCAGCAGTTACTCGGGGGGTGCCGGGGAGCTGTTTTTT
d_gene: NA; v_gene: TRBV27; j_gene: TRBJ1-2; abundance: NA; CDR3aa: CASSLSEDYYGYTF; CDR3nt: TGTGCCAGCAGTTTATCGGAGGATTACTATGGCTACACCTTC
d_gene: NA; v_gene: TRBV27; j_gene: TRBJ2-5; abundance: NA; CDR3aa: CASSPARLQETQYF; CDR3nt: TGTGCCAGCAGTCCGGCGAGACTCCAAGAGACCCAGTACTTC
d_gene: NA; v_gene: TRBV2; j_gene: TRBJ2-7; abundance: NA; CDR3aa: CASRGLASTF; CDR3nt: TGTGCCAGCAGGGGCCTAGCGAGTACCTTC
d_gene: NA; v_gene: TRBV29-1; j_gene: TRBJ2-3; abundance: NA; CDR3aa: CSGVVQHPTSTDTQYF; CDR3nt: TGCAGCGGGGTGGTACAGCACCCCACTAGCACAGATACGCAGTATTTT
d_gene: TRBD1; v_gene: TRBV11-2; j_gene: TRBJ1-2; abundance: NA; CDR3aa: CASSLPGQGAYGYTF; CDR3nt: TGTGCCAGCAGCTTACCGGGACAGGGGGCCTATGGCTACACCTTC
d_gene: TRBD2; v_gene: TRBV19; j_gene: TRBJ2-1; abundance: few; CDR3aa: CASSLTSGGPNEQFF; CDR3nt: TGTGCCAGTAGTCTTACTAGCGGGGGGCCGAATGAGCAGTTCTTC
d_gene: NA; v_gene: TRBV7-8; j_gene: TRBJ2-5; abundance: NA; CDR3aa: CASSLGAMLAQETQYF; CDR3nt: TGTGCCAGCAGCTTAGGGGCCATGTTGGCCCAAGAGACCCAGTACTTC
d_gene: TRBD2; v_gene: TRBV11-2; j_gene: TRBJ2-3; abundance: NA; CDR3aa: CASSGSGGATDTQYF; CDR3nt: TGTGCCAGCAGCGGCAGCGGGGGGGCAACAGATACGCAGTATTTT
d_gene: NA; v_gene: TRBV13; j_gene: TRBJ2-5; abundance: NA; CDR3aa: CASSRPTGETQYF; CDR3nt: TGTGCCAGCAGCCGACCGACGGGGGAGACCCAGTACTTC
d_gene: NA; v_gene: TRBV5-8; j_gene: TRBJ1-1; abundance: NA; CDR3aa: CASSQDLGGTEAFF; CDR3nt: TGCGCCAGCAGCCAAGACTTAGGGGGCACTGAAGCTTTCTTT
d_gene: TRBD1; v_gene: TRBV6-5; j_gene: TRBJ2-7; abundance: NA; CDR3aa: CASSYTGVAYEQYF; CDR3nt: TGTGCCAGCAGTTATACAGGGGTAGCCTACGAGCAGTACTTC
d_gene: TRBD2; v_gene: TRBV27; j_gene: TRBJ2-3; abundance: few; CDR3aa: CASSPLLGASGYTDTQYF; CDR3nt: TGTGCCAGCAGTCCGCTGCTAGGGGCTAGCGGTTACACAGATACGCAGTATTTT
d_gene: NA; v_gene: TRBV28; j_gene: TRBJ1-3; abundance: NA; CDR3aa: CASNLSGNTIYF; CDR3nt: TGTGCCAGCAACCTCAGTGGAAACACCATATATTTT
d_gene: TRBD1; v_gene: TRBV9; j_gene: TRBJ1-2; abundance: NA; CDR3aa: CASSITGGSFGYTF; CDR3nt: TGTGCCAGCAGCATAACAGGGGGTTCTTTTGGCTACACCTTC
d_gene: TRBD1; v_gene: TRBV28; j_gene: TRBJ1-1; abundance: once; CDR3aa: CASSPRVGQGTWRTEAFF; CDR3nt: TGTGCCAGCAGTCCGCGAGTGGGACAGGGAACATGGAGAACTGAAGCTTTCTTT
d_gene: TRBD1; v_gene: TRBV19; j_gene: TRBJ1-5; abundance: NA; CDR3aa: CASNPTGGSNQPQHF; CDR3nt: TGTGCCAGTAACCCGACAGGGGGGAGCAATCAGCCCCAGCATTTT
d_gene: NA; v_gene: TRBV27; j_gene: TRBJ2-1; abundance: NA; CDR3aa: CASSQAVFSSYNEQFF; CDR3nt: TGTGCCAGCAGTCAGGCAGTCTTTTCCTCCTACAATGAGCAGTTCTTC
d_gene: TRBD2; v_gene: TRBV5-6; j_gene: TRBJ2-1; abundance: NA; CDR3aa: CASSLVFGSGGSYNEQFF; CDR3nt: TGTGCCAGCAGCTTAGTTTTTGGTAGCGGGGGCTCCTACAATGAGCAGTTCTTC
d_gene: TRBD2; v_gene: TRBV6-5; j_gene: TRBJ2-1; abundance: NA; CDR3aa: CASSPLAGGSNEQFF; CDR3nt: TGTGCCAGCAGTCCCTTAGCGGGGGGGTCCAATGAGCAGTTCTTC
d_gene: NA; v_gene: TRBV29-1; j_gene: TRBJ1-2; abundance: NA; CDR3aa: CSVEGTQDEVYGYTF; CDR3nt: TGCAGCGTTGAGGGTACACAGGACGAAGTCTATGGCTACACCTTC
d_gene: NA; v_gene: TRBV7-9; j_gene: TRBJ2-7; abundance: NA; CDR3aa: CASSLAFYEQYF; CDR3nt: TGTGCCAGCAGCCTGGCTTTCTACGAGCAGTACTTC
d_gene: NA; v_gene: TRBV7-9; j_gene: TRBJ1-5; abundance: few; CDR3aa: CASSFTGSNQPQHF; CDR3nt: TGTGCCAGCAGCTTCACAGGGTCCAATCAGCCCCAGCATTTT
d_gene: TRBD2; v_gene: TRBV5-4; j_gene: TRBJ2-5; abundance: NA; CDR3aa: CASSSSGGGVAQYF; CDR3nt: TGTGCCAGCAGCTCCAGCGGGGGCGGAGTGGCCCAGTACTTC
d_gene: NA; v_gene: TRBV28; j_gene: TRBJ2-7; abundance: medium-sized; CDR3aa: CASSLRGLYEQYF; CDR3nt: TGTGCCAGCAGTTTGCGGGGCCTCTACGAGCAGTACTTC
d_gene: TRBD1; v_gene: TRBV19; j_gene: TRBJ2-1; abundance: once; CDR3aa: CASSVDLGGNYNEQFF; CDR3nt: TGTGCCAGTAGTGTGGACTTAGGGGGCAACTACAATGAGCAGTTCTTC
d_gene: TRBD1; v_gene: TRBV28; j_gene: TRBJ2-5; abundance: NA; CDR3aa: CASSSGTGFREQYF; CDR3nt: TGTGCCAGCAGTTCCGGGACAGGGTTTCGGGAGCAGTACTTC
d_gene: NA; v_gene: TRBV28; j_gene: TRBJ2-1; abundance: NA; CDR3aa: CASSFPDWVSYNEQFF; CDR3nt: TGTGCCAGCAGTTTCCCTGACTGGGTTTCTTACAATGAGCAGTTCTTC
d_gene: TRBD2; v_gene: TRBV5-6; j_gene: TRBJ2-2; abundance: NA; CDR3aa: CASSLVQRGVTGELFF; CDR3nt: TGTGCCAGCAGCTTGGTTCAGCGGGGGGTCACCGGGGAGCTGTTTTTT
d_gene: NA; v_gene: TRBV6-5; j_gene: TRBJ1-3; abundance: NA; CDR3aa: CATLSGNTIYF; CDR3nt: TGTGCCACCCTCTCTGGAAACACCATATATTTT
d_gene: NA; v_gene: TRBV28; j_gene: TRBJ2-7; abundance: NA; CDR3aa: CASSLSAGNYEQYF; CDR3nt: TGTGCCAGCAGTTTATCGGCAGGGAACTACGAGCAGTACTTC
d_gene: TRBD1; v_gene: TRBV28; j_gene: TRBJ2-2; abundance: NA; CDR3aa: CASSWGQGAAGELFF; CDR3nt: TGTGCCAGCAGTTGGGGACAGGGGGCGGCCGGGGAGCTGTTTTTT
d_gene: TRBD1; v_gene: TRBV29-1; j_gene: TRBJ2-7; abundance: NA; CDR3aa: CSASTGGIGSYEQYF; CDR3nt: TGCAGCGCCTCCACAGGGGGCATTGGCTCCTACGAGCAGTACTTC
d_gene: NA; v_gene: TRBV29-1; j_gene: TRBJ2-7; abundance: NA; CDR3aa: CSVDPSPTGKKNEQYF; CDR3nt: TGCAGCGTTGACCCCTCACCAACAGGGAAAAAGAACGAGCAGTACTTC
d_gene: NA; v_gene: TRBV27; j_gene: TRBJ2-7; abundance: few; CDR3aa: CASSLLSDRTDSMYF; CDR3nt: TGTGCCAGCAGTTTATTGAGCGACAGAACCGATAGTATGTACTTC
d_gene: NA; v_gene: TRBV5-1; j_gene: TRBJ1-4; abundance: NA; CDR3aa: CASSLVQGTNEKLFF; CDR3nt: TGCGCCAGCAGCTTGGTTCAGGGAACTAATGAAAAACTGTTTTTT
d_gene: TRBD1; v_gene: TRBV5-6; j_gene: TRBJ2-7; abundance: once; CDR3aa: CASSILYKGQNYEQYF; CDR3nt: TGTGCCAGCAGCATACTATATAAGGGACAGAACTACGAGCAGTACTTC
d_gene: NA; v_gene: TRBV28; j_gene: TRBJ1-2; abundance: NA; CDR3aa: CASSFNTRGGGWGYTF; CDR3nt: TGTGCCAGCAGTTTCAATACCCGGGGAGGTGGTTGGGGCTACACCTTC
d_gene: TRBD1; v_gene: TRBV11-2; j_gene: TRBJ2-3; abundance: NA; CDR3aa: CASSFGDRGGTDTQYF; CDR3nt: TGTGCCAGCAGCTTCGGGGACAGGGGAGGCACAGATACGCAGTATTTT
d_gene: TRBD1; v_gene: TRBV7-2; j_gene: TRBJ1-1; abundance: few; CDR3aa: CASSQDSGGNTEAFF; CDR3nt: TGCGCCAGCAGCCAAGATTCAGGGGGGAACACTGAAGCTTTCTTT
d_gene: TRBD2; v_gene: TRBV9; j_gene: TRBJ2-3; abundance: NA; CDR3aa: CASSARLATSTDTQYF; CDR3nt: TGTGCCAGCAGCGCGAGACTAGCGACTAGCACAGATACGCAGTATTTT
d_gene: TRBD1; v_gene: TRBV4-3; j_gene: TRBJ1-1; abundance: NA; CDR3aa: CASGGQLNTEAFF; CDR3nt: TGCGCCAGCGGGGGACAGTTGAACACTGAAGCTTTCTTT
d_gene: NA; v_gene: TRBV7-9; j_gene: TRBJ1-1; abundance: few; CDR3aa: CASSPGTSEAFF; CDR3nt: TGTGCCAGCAGCCCCGGGACAAGTGAAGCTTTCTTT
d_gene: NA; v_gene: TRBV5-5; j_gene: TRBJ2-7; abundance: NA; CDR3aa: CASSESYEQYF; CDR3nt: TGTGCCAGCAGCGAGTCCTACGAGCAGTACTTC
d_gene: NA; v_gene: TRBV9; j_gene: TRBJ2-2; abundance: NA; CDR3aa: CASSEANTGELFF; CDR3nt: TGTGCCAGCAGTGAAGCTAACACCGGGGAGCTGTTTTTT
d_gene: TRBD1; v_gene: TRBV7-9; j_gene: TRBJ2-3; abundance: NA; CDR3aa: CASSLIGRGQDDTQYF; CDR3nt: TGTGCCAGCAGCTTAATCGGCAGGGGGCAGGACGATACGCAGTATTTT
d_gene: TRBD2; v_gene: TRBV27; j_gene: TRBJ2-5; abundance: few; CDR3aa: CASRGDSGAWTQYF; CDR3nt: TGTGCCAGCAGGGGGGATAGCGGGGCTTGGACCCAGTACTTC
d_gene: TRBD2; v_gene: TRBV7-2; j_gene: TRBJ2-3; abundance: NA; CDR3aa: CASSLLGGLAGASDTQYF; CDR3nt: TGTGCCAGCAGCCTCCTAGGGGGACTAGCGGGGGCATCCGATACGCAGTATTTT